These 25 T cell receptor beta chains were all obtained from the same sample, sequenced in a study of blood T cell repertoires in COVID-19. The method was immunoSEQ multiplex PCR; TCRdb's version includes in-frame clones alone and lacks a portion of them. Among some 230,000 clones listed, 85% to 90% were seen once. Material for sequencing was PBMCs or T cells enriched from blood (not recorded which). These TCRs come from a woman aged 18-29 years in a cohort exposed to, infected with or recovered from COVID-19 (not recorded which).

This clone was seen a single time. The CDR3: CATRGLRARGEKLFF. The CDR3 DNA reads as TGTGCCACCAGAGGCCTCAGGGCTCGAGGCGAAAAACTGTTTTTT. This rearrangement joins TRBV15 to TRBJ1-4; TRBD1 is a possible D gene (5 bases). In germline, CDR1 is LNHNV, CDR2 YYDKDF (reference sequence). V lost 6 bases and J 8 bases, leaving 19 bases between the germline ends. The CDR3 has 15 amino acids.

The chain uses TRBV7-2 and TRBJ2-1; weak D call: TRBD1 (5 bases). The CDR3 sequence is 14 residues long. Trimming cost V 0 bases and J 4 bases, with 7 bases left between them. Looked up from germline, CDR1 is SGHTA and CDR2 is FQGNSA. The CDR3 loop reads CASSLAQGYNEQFF. CDR3 bases: TGTGCCAGCAGCTTAGCGCAGGGATACAATGAGCAGTTCTTC.

This chain joins TRBV7-9 and TRBJ2-2; 13 bases align to TRBD2. The V segment lost 5 bases and the J segment 5 bases; nucleotides outside the gene matches: 8. Germline CDR1 reads SEHNR; CDR2 reads FQNEAQ (reference sequence). This CDR3 region has 17 residues. CDR3 in DNA: TGTGCCAGCAGCAAAAAACGACTAGCGGGGGGTACCGGGGAGCTGTTTTTT. It codes for CASSKKRLAGGTGELFF.

There are a few counts of this clone. This chain links TRBV4-1 with TRBJ1-2, with TRBD1 as a possible D gene (6 bases). The CDR3 sequence is 15 residues long. Germline CDR1 and CDR2: MGHRA and YSYEKL. The ends were cut back, 5 bases at V and 3 bases at J, with 16 bases in the middle. The CDR3 is CASSSSGTSHYGYTF. The CDR3 nucleotides read TGCGCCAGCAGCAGTTCCGGGACATCGCACTATGGCTACACCTTC.

This chain uses TRBV19 with TRBJ1-2, with unresolved D. In germline, CDR1 is LNHDA, CDR2 SQIVND (reference sequence). This CDR3 comprises 15 residues. V gave up 0 bases and J gave up 4 bases, with 12 bases separating them. CDR3 region: CASSIEPRSPYGYTF. The CDR3 bases are TGTGCCAGTAGTATAGAACCCCGAAGCCCCTATGGCTACACCTTC. Full variable domain (missing parts from reference TRBV19 and TRBJ1-2): DGGITQSPKYLFRKEGQNVTLSCEQNLNHDAMYWYRQDPGQGLRLIYYSQIVNDFQKGDIAEGYSVSREKKESFPLTVTSAQKNPTAFYLCASSIEPRSPYGYTFGSGTRLTVV.

V usage is TRBV5-5 and J usage is TRBJ1-5; D is possibly TRBD1 (5 bases). The CDR3 is made up of 15 amino acids. V was cut by 4 bases and J by 4 bases, with 15 bases left in between. CDR1 and CDR2 from the germline V gene are SGHKS and YYEKEE (reference sequence). CDR3 residues: CASSPIGGGNQPQHF. The CDR3 coding sequence is TGTGCCAGCAGCCCGATCGGCGGGGGGAATCAGCCCCAGCATTTT.

The chain couples TRBV11-1 to TRBJ1-4; the D gene is possibly TRBD1 (5 bases). Trimming took off 5 bases at V and 3 bases at J, with 13 bases between the two ends. Germline lookup yields CDR1 SGHAT and CDR2 FQDESV (reference sequence). The CDR3 loop spans 15 amino acids. The CDR3 reads CASSRSRAANEKLFF. DNA for the CDR3: TGTGCCAGCAGCAGGTCCAGGGCGGCTAATGAAAAACTGTTTTTT.

The chain recombines TRBV5-5 with TRBJ1-5; a weak D match, TRBD1 (5 bases). CDR1 and CDR2 (germline): SGHKS, YYEKEE (reference sequence). V lost 3 bases and J lost 0, with 19 bases in between. CDR3 length: 18 amino acids. The DNA of the CDR3 is TGTGCCAGCAGCTCATCCTCGGACACGATATATAGCAATCAGCCCCAGCATTTT. This translates into CASSSSSDTIYSNQPQHF.

This chain links TRBV28 with TRBJ1-5; weak D call: TRBD1 (5 bases). CDR3 size: 16 residues. The germline V and J ends were trimmed by 6 bases and 3 bases, with 18 bases remaining between them. CDR1 and CDR2 from the germline V gene are MDHEN and SYDVKM. In DNA, the CDR3 is TGTGCCAGCAGCCCCCCAGGGTTGAGGAACAATCAGCCCCAGCATTTT. Amino acid sequence: CASSPPGLRNNQPQHF.

The chain's CDR3 is CASSLRGAGANVLTF. The CDR3 nucleotides are TGTGCCAGCAGCTTACGAGGAGCTGGGGCCAACGTCCTGACTTTC. The rearrangement links TRBV7-6 to TRBJ2-6; D remains ambiguous. CDR3 length: 15 amino acids. Deletions cut 2 bases from V and 2 bases from J, with 7 bases between. Per germline, CDR1 SGHVS and CDR2 FNYEAQ.

The rearrangement links TRBV27 to TRBJ2-5; TRBD1 agrees at 9 bases. V gave up 4 bases and J gave up 5 bases; unmatched junction bases: 20. Germline lookup yields CDR1 MNHEY and CDR2 SMNVEV (reference sequence). The CDR3 runs to 19 residues. Written as DNA, the CDR3 is TGTGCCAGCAGTTCTCCGGGACAGGGTGGATGGGATAGTCGCGAGACCCAGTACTTC. It translates to CASSSPGQGGWDSRETQYF.

The count of this clone is one. The chain recombines TRBV28 with TRBJ2-3; 10 nucleotides match TRBD2. J lost 5 bases, V lost 3 bases, and 8 bases had no gene match. The CDR3 sequence is 16 residues long. CDR1 and CDR2 from the germline V gene are MDHEN and SYDVKM. The CDR3 nucleotides read TGTGCCAGCAGTTTTGAGCGGGGGGGCCGTGGAGATACGCAGTATTTT. As protein: CASSFERGGRGDTQYF.

This rearrangement joins TRBV5-1 to TRBJ2-2; D gene ambiguous. This CDR3 spans 13 amino acids. Germline V CDR1 and CDR2: SGHRS, YFSETQ. V was pared by 4 bases and J by 1 base, with 5 bases between. The DNA for the CDR3 is TGCGCCAGCAGCACACAGAACACCGGGGAGCTGTTTTTT. This sequence encodes CASSTQNTGELFF.

This chain uses TRBV7-2 with TRBJ1-5; 8 bases fit TRBD1. Trimming took 1 base from V and 4 from J; bases not matched to a gene: 0. Germline CDR1 is SGHTA and CDR2 is FQGNSA. CDR3 length: 14 residues. In DNA form, the CDR3 reads TGTGCCAGCAGCTTAGGACAGGGGAATCAGCCCCAGCATTTT. Amino acid sequence: CASSLGQGNQPQHF.

Notes on this clone: A much bigger clone sits one base away, suggesting this may be a read error. The sample has other DNA sequences that encode this CDR3 too. This sequence joins TRBV28 and TRBJ1-2; D not resolved. Per germline, CDR1 MDHEN and CDR2 SYDVKM. With 3 bases removed from V and 5 bases from J, the gap between germline ends came to 7 bases. CDR3 length equals 12 residues. The DNA for the CDR3 is TGTGCCAGCAGTTTCCGGGGATATGGCTACACCTTC. As protein: CASSFRGYGYTF.

CDR3 DNA: TGTGCCAGTAGTAAGGACAGGACCTATAATTCACCCCTCCACTTT. Translated: CASSKDRTYNSPLHF. The chain combines TRBV19 with TRBJ1-6; TRBD1 aligns across 7 bases. V trimming: 4 bases; J trimming: 2 bases; junction bases outside the gene matches: 2. Germline CDR1 LNHDA, CDR2 SQIVND (reference sequence). This CDR3 has 15 residues. Filled out from reference TRBV19 and TRBJ1-6, the complete variable domain reads DGGITQSPKYLFRKEGQNVTLSCEQNLNHDAMYWYRQDPGQGLRLIYYSQIVNDFQKGDIAEGYSVSREKKESFPLTVTSAQKNPTAFYLCASSKDRTYNSPLHFGNGTRLTVT.

The chain links TRBV5-8 to TRBJ2-1; TRBD2 aligns across 14 bases. Germline lookup yields CDR1 SGHTS and CDR2 YDEGEE. This CDR3 is built from 18 residues. V lost 3 bases, J lost 8 bases, and 13 bases stayed unmatched. CDR3: CASSSGLAGVSHGDEQFF. The CDR3 region has the DNA TGTGCCAGCAGCTCGGGACTAGCGGGAGTCTCCCACGGGGATGAGCAGTTCTTC.

The V call is TRBV28, the J call TRBJ1-1; 8 bases fit TRBD1. V was pared by 7 bases and J by 0 bases, with 10 bases of the junction left unmatched. Germline loops: CDR1 MDHEN, CDR2 SYDVKM. CDR3 length: 16 amino acids. CDR3 DNA sequence: TGTGCCAGCACCACTCCCACAGGGGGAATGAACACTGAAGCTTTCTTT. Protein: CASTTPTGGMNTEAFF. Full variable domain (missing parts from reference TRBV28 and TRBJ1-1): DVKVTQSSRYLVKRTGEKVFLECVQDMDHENMFWYRQDPGLGLRLIYFSYDVKMKEKGDIPEGYSVSREKKERFSLILESASTNQTSMYLCASTTPTGGMNTEAFFGQGTRLTVV.

This CDR3 is CASTSRAGQPQHF. The CDR3 nucleotides are TGTGCCAGCACTTCAAGGGCGGGTCAGCCCCAGCATTTT. This sequence joins TRBV27 and TRBJ1-5; D is ambiguous. The CDR3 totals 13 residues. Germline V lookup: CDR1 MNHEY, CDR2 SMNVEV (reference sequence). V was trimmed by 7 bases and J by 6 bases, leaving 13 bases between them.

CDR3 amino acids: CASSLTSGTNEQFF. In nucleotides, the CDR3 is TGTGCCAGCAGCTTGACTAGCGGGACCAATGAGCAGTTCTTC. The gene calls are TRBV7-3 and TRBJ2-1; TRBD2 aligns across 11 bases. Trimming removed 3 bases from V and 6 bases from J; junction bases left unmatched: 1. Germline V gives CDR1 SGHTA, CDR2 FQGTGA. This CDR3 has 14 residues.

The table lists this clone with a few counts. The chain links TRBV9 to TRBJ1-3; 9 bases are a match to TRBD1. CDR1 is SGDLS and CDR2 is YYNGEE in the germline V gene. J lost 0 bases, V lost 0 bases, and 1 base had no gene match. CDR3 size: 16 residues. The CDR3 nucleotides are TGTGCCAGCAGCGTAGGGACAGGGGTCTCTGGAAACACCATATATTTT. Translating gives CASSVGTGVSGNTIYF.

The V and J genes are TRBV3-1 (or the pseudogene TRBV3-2) and TRBJ1-5; perhaps TRBD1 as D (5 bases). V shed 2 bases and J shed 4 bases, with 9 bases lying between them. The CDR3 sequence is 14 residues long. Germline V CDR1 and CDR2: LGHDT, YNNKEL (reference sequence). CDR3 amino acids: CASSQRGSNQPQHF. The DNA of the CDR3 is TGTGCCAGCAGCCAAAGGGGAAGTAATCAGCCCCAGCATTTT.

V gene TRBV25-1 combines with J gene TRBJ1-4; D is perhaps TRBD1 (5 bases). The CDR3 runs to 14 residues. Trimming cost V 6 bases and J 0 bases, with 8 bases left between them. Germline values: CDR1 MGHDK, CDR2 SYGVNS. CDR3 sequence: CASSGRATNEKLFF. The CDR3 region has the DNA TGTGCCAGCAGCGGCAGGGCAACTAATGAAAAACTGTTTTTT.

J is TRBJ2-7 and V is TRBV18; TRBD1 aligns across 9 bases. With V trimmed by 3 bases and J by 3 bases, 3 bases remained unmatched. The CDR3 loop spans 14 amino acids. From germline, CDR1 is KGHSH and CDR2 LQKENI. For the CDR3, the DNA is TGTGCCAGCTCACCGACGGACAGGGGCTACGAGCAGTACTTC. It translates to CASSPTDRGYEQYF.

This chain links TRBV7-6 with TRBJ2-6, with 10 bases identical to TRBD2. Germline V gene lookup returns CDR1 SGHVS and CDR2 FNYEAQ. The trim removed 3 bases at V and 3 bases at J, leaving 5 bases unmatched. The CDR3 contains 17 residues. CDR3 nucleotide sequence: TGTGCCAGCAGCTTGTTAGCGGGGGGAGGTGGGGCCAACGTCCTGACTTTC. Translation gives CASSLLAGGGGANVLTF. The whole variable domain, filled in from reference TRBV7-6 and TRBJ2-6, reads GAGVSQSPRYKVTKRGQDVALRCDPISGHVSLYWYRQALGQGPEFLTYFNYEAQQDKSGLPNDRFSAERPEGSISTLTIQRTEQRDSAMYRCASSLLAGGGGANVLTFGAGSRLTVL.